These 19 T cell receptor beta chains originate from one sample sequenced in a study of blood T cells in healthy people across ages (dated by TCRdb to about 2015). Libraries were built with 5' RACE. Sequencing took place on an Illumina HiSeq 2500. A second PCR of 7 to 11 cycles was performed with a sample-barcoded 5' primer and a J-beta primer mix. TCRdb reran the public reads through fastp at Q25 and MiXCR, keeping productive beta chains. Rows are unified per CDR3 protein, each entry keeping the most common DNA and genes. A total of 1,500,000 or so distinct CDR3 sequences appear in this sample, 42% of them only once. The ten largest clones take up more than 4% of the sample. The sequencing input was blood. The receptors here all came from a woman aged 18-30 years in good health.

This clonotype was seen ten or more times. This chain links TRBV7-2 with TRBJ2-5; unclear D gene. Germline CDR1 reads SGHTA; CDR2 reads FQGNSA. The V end lost 1 base, the J end lost 5 bases, and 8 bases lay between the germline ends. The CDR3 runs 13 residues. This CDR3 reads CASSLVGGETQYF. CDR3 bases: TGTGCCAGCAGCTTAGTGGGTGGGGAGACCCAGTACTTC.

The J gene is TRBJ2-1, the V gene TRBV5-1; a possible D gene is TRBD1 (6 bases). The J call may be wrong; the DNA end is better matched by TRBJ2-7. The CDR3 spans 11 residues. Germline loops: CDR1 SGHRS, CDR2 YFSETQ. Written as DNA, the CDR3 is TGCGCCAGCAACAGGGACAATGAGCAGTACTTC. Amino acid sequence: CASNRDNEQYF.

The genes are TRBV6-6 and TRBJ2-1; D call uncertain. This CDR3 region has 12 residues. Trimming shortened V by 6 bases and J by 10 bases, and 13 bases separated the two germline ends. Germline V gene data show CDR1 as MNHNY and CDR2 as SVGAGI (reference sequence). The CDR3, as DNA: TGTGCCAGCAGCCCTACTCGCTGGGAGCAGTTCTTC. Residues: CASSPTRWEQFF.

V gene TRBV5-1 combines with J gene TRBJ2-7; no clear D. The CDR3 runs to 15 residues. The V and J ends lost 0 bases and 1 base respectively, with 11 bases between them. Germline V gene sequence: CDR1 SGHRS, CDR2 YFSETQ. Here the CDR3 DNA reads TGCGCCAGCAGCTTGGAGTTGGGCACTTCCTACGAGCAGTACTTC. Translating gives CASSLELGTSYEQYF.

The rearrangement uses TRBV28 and TRBJ2-7; 9 bases agree with TRBD1. This CDR3 is 15 amino acids long. V trimming: 7 bases; J trimming: 7 bases; junction bases outside the gene matches: 14. Germline values: CDR1 MDHEN, CDR2 SYDVKM. CDR3 sequence: CASIDRGGPGNEQYF. CDR3 nucleotides: TGTGCCAGCATTGACAGGGGGGGGCCGGGGAATGAGCAGTACTTC.

This chain connects TRBV25-1 to TRBJ2-5; D gene ambiguous. The germline gives CDR1 MGHDK, CDR2 SYGVNS. This CDR3 spans 16 amino acids. V was trimmed by 2 bases and J by 0 bases, leaving 13 bases between them. The CDR3 region is CASSELVRKYQETQYF. The CDR3 DNA sequence: TGTGCCAGCAGTGAACTTGTCAGGAAGTACCAAGAGACCCAGTACTTC.

J is TRBJ2-5 and V is TRBV10-3; TRBD2 matches at 8 bases. Germline V gene sequence: CDR1 ENHRY, CDR2 SYGVKD. Trimming cost V 5 bases and J 4 bases; bases outside gene matches: 12. This CDR3 region has 16 residues. Here the CDR3 DNA reads TGTGCCATCAGTAGCCGGGGGGGGCCCACCAGAGAGACCCAGTACTTC. As protein: CAISSRGGPTRETQYF.

This clonotype was observed a handful of times. V is TRBV4-3 and J is TRBJ2-1; no reliable D call. TRBJ2-7 explains the end of the DNA better; the J call may be wrong. CDR1 is LGHNA and CDR2 is YSLEER in the germline V gene. The CDR3 has 17 amino acids. Here the CDR3 reads CASSQDSLLSSYNEQYF. The CDR3 bases are TGCGCCAGCAGCCAAGACAGTTTATTAAGCTCCTACAATGAGCAGTACTTC.

CDR3 coding DNA: TGTGCCAGCAGCTTACTTGTCCGGGACCGTAAGTACTTC. Protein product: CASSLLVRDRKYF. The chain has TRBV7-9 and TRBJ2-4; D may be TRBD1 or TRBD2 (5 bases each). The CDR3 loop spans 13 amino acids. V was pared by 2 bases and J by 14 bases, with 16 bases between. In germline, CDR1 is SEHNR, CDR2 FQNEAQ (reference sequence).

The chain couples TRBV4-3 to TRBJ2-1; 9 bases align to TRBD2. Germline V gives CDR1 LGHNA, CDR2 YSLEER. The length of the CDR3 is 18 residues. The V segment lost 0 bases and the J segment 2 bases; nucleotides outside the gene matches: 8. CDR3 amino acids: CASSQDVAGEYTYNEQFF. CDR3 in DNA: TGCGCCAGCAGCCAAGACGTAGCGGGAGAGTACACCTACAATGAGCAGTTCTTC.

The chain joins TRBV12-3 or TRBV12-4 to TRBJ2-3; maybe TRBD2 (6 bases). V lost 10 bases to trimming and J lost 1 base, with 15 bases between them. This CDR3 is 14 amino acids long. The CDR3 sequence: CATQRDSRTDTQYF. The CDR3 nucleotides are TGTGCCACACAACGGGACTCTCGCACAGATACGCAGTATTTT.

The chain links TRBV6-1 to TRBJ2-3; TRBD2 agrees at 7 bases. Germline lookup yields CDR1 MNHNS and CDR2 SASEGT. V trimming: 6 bases; J trimming: 6 bases; junction bases outside the gene matches: 9. The CDR3 has 14 residues. Written as DNA, the CDR3 is TGTGCCAGCAGGGGTTCTAGCGGCCCCGATACGCAGTATTTT. Translating it yields CASRGSSGPDTQYF.

V usage is TRBV20-1 and J usage is TRBJ1-3, with D possibly being TRBD1 (5 bases). This CDR3 comprises 14 residues. Germline CDR1 is DFQATT and CDR2 is SNEGSKA (reference sequence). Trimming took off 0 bases at V and 0 bases at J, with 6 bases between the two ends. In DNA, the CDR3 is TGCAGTGCTAGAGAGAGGGGCTCTGGAAACACCATATATTTT. It translates to CSARERGSGNTIYF.

In its sample, this clonotype was seen a few times. The chain combines TRBV4-1 with TRBJ2-7; TRBD1 agrees at 10 bases. The CDR3 is made up of 14 amino acids. V gave up 3 bases and J gave up 5 bases; unmatched junction bases: 4. The germline CDR1 and CDR2 sequences are MGHRA and YSYEKL. CDR3: CASSHKTGGNEQYF. CDR3 in DNA: TGCGCCAGCAGCCATAAGACAGGGGGCAACGAGCAGTACTTC.

This sequence joins TRBV27 and TRBJ2-1; the D is unclear. TRBJ2-7 matches the DNA end more closely, so the J call is doubtful. Germline V gene lookup returns CDR1 MNHEY and CDR2 SMNVEV (reference sequence). This CDR3 has 16 residues. CDR3 nucleotide sequence: TGTGCCAGCAGTTTATCGGTCACGAGCTCCTACAATGAGCAGTACTTC. Amino acids: CASSLSVTSSYNEQYF.

V and J are TRBV7-9 and TRBJ1-2; D unclear. The CDR3 has 13 amino acids. Trimming took off 7 bases at V and 6 bases at J, with 15 bases between the two ends. Germline V gene lookup returns CDR1 SEHNR and CDR2 FQNEAQ (reference sequence). The CDR3 DNA reads as TGTGCCAGCACCAAGGGAGTATTCAATGGCTACACCTTC. This codes for CASTKGVFNGYTF.

In regard to this clonotype: A junction end diverges from the germline sequence, so it may reflect a read error. The chain couples TRBV11-2 to TRBJ1-1, with TRBD1 as a possible D gene (6 bases). Germline V gives CDR1 SGHAT, CDR2 FQNNGV. The length of the CDR3 is 15 residues. CDR3 loop: CVSSFGQILNTEAFF. The CDR3 bases are TGTGTCAGCAGCTTCGGACAGATCCTGAACACTGAAGCTTTCTTT.

This sequence joins TRBV7-9 and TRBJ1-1, with D uncertain. Germline V gene lookup returns CDR1 SEHNR and CDR2 FQNEAQ (reference sequence). The CDR3 extends over 14 amino acids. The ends were cut back, 3 bases at V and 1 base at J, with 9 bases in the middle. For the CDR3, the DNA is TGTGCCAGCAGCTTGCCAGAAACGAACACTGAAGCTTTCTTT. Translation: CASSLPETNTEAFF.

The rearrangement links TRBV27 to TRBJ2-7; D is possibly TRBD2 (5 bases). V was shortened by 5 bases and J by 1 base, with 27 bases between the two germline ends. The CDR3 is 19 residues long. Looked up from germline, CDR1 is MNHEY and CDR2 is SMNVEV (reference sequence). CDR3 region: CASSQFAGTGYRRSYEQYF. The DNA for the CDR3 is TGTGCCAGCAGTCAGTTCGCGGGCACCGGATACCGACGGTCCTACGAGCAGTACTTC.